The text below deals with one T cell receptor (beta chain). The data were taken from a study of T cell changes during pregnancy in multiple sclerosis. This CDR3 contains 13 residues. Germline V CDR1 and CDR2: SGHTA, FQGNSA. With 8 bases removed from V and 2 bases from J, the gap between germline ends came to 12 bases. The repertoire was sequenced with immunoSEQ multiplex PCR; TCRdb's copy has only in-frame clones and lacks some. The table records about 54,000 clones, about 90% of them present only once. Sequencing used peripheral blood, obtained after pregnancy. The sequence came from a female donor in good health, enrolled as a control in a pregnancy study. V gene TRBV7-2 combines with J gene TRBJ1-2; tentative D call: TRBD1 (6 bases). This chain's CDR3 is CASGKGTNYGYTF. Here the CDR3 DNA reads TGTGCCAGCGGGAAGGGGACAAACTATGGCTACACCTTC.